Following are 2 T cell receptor beta chains from one sample sequenced in a study of human T cells and chemical hapten exposure. One entry per CDR3 protein results from TCRdb running MiXCR on the RACE reads. The table shows fewer than 150,000 distinct CDR3 sequences, with roughly 15% occurring only once. The time point: patch test 1, 2 weeks after DPC sensitization. Documented treatment: therapeutic diphenylcyclopropenone sensitization with weekly scalp DPC. This material consisted of whole blood, taken in connection with sensitization to the hapten diphenylcyclopropenone (DPC). The source of these receptors is a man aged 18 to 30 with alopecia areata. Some clones in this sample may be carry-over from other donors' samples.

The rearrangement uses TRBV11-2 and TRBJ2-3; D is unresolved. The CDR3 is 17 residues long. V was clipped by 2 bases and J by 6 bases, with 21 bases between them. In germline, CDR1 is SGHAT, CDR2 FQNNGV. In DNA form, the CDR3 reads TGTGCCAGCAGCTTATATCGCAATAACGAATTCGCGGATACGCAGTATTTT. Residues: CASSLYRNNEFADTQYF.

This clonotype was counted at least ten times. The CDR3 spells CSAARGTQETQYF. In DNA form, the CDR3 reads TGCAGCGCCGCAAGGGGGACGCAAGAGACCCAGTACTTC. The gene calls are TRBV29-1 and TRBJ2-5; D might be TRBD1 (6 bases). V lost 7 bases and J lost 2, with 14 bases in between. Germline lookup yields CDR1 SQVTM and CDR2 ANQGSEA. CDR3 length: 13 residues.